Shown below are 24 T cell receptor beta chains from a single sample sequenced in a study of cytomegalovirus exposure and HLA in healthy donors. PCR involved 60 Vbeta and 13 Jbeta primers. Data came from immunoSEQ multiplex PCR; TCRdb stores just in-frame clones and leaves some out. Here the sample spans approximately 150,000 clones, 76% being singletons. Sequencing input: PBMCs. The receptors stem from a man aged 40-49 years in good health and CMV-seronegative.

The chain uses TRBV7-9 and TRBJ2-2, with a weak D call TRBD1 (5 bases). Germline V gene lookup returns CDR1 SEHNR and CDR2 FQNEAQ (reference sequence). The CDR3 has 16 residues. Trimming took 6 bases from V and 4 from J, leaving 18 bases between them. The chain's CDR3 is CASRAAGRAATGELFF. CDR3 nucleotide sequence: TGTGCCAGCAGGGCGGCCGGCAGGGCTGCCACCGGGGAGCTGTTTTTT.

The V gene is TRBV19, the J gene TRBJ1-2; the match to TRBD1 covers 7 bases. The CDR3 is 14 amino acids. Trimming took 4 bases from V and 4 from J; bases not matched to a gene: 6. The V gene's germline CDR1 is LNHDA and CDR2 SQIVND (reference sequence). The CDR3 region is CASSRDSYGYGYTF. CDR3 coding DNA: TGTGCCAGTAGTAGGGACAGTTACGGCTATGGCTACACCTTC.

This sequence joins TRBV19 and TRBJ2-7; TRBD2 aligns across 9 bases. The CDR3 is 15 residues long. With 3 bases clipped from V and 0 bases from J, the junction kept 3 bases outside the gene matches. Germline assignment: CDR1 LNHDA and CDR2 SQIVND (reference sequence). Written as DNA, the CDR3 is TGTGCCAGTAGTATGAGTAGCGGGGGCTCCTACGAGCAGTACTTC. It yields the protein CASSMSSGGSYEQYF.

CDR3 amino acids: CASSPGPDRVSTDTQYF. CDR3 sequence (DNA): TGTGCCAGCAGCCCAGGCCCGGACAGGGTTAGCACAGATACGCAGTATTTT. The chain is built from TRBV7-9 and TRBJ2-3; 8 positions match TRBD1. The CDR3 has 17 residues. Trimming at V came to 5 bases and at J to 0 bases, leaving 10 bases not matched to a gene. In germline, CDR1 is SEHNR, CDR2 FQNEAQ (reference sequence). The entire variable domain, with the rest obtained from reference TRBV7-9 and TRBJ2-3, is as follows: DTGVSQNPRHKITKRGQNVTFRCDPISEHNRLYWYRQTLGQGPEFLTYFQNEAQLEKSRLLSDRFSAERPKGSFSTLEIQRTEQGDSAMYLCASSPGPDRVSTDTQYFGPGTRLTVL.

The chain carries TRBV28 and TRBJ1-6; 9 bases are a match to TRBD1. Germline assignment: CDR1 MDHEN and CDR2 SYDVKM. This CDR3 has 13 residues. V dropped 4 bases and J dropped 12; count of bases not matched to a gene: 4. CDR3 protein: CASSSGQGGPLHF. Written as DNA, the CDR3 is TGTGCCAGCAGTTCGGGACAGGGAGGACCCCTCCACTTT.

CDR3 sequence (DNA): TGTGCCAGCAGCGTCTGGGGACAGACTGGCAACGAGCAGTACTTC. Translation: CASSVWGQTGNEQYF. This chain uses TRBV5-4 with TRBJ2-7; 7 nucleotides match TRBD1. V lost 4 bases and J lost 5; bases outside the gene matches: 12. Germline loops: CDR1 SGHNT, CDR2 YYREEE (reference sequence). This CDR3 comprises 15 residues.

This chain joins TRBV4-2 and TRBJ2-3, with TRBD2 identical over 8 bases. Germline CDR1 is LGHNA and CDR2 is YNFKEQ. V trimming: 4 bases; J trimming: 2 bases; junction bases outside the gene matches: 8. The length of the CDR3 is 16 residues. The CDR3 DNA is TGTGCCAGCAGCCCCGGGAGGGCAGGATACACAGATACGCAGTATTTT. It yields the protein CASSPGRAGYTDTQYF.

CDR3 in DNA: TGTGCCAGCAGTTTATGGGGAGGGCACTATGGCTACACCTTC. Encoded protein: CASSLWGGHYGYTF. The chain carries TRBV27 and TRBJ1-2, with unresolved D. Per germline, CDR1 MNHEY and CDR2 SMNVEV (reference sequence). Trimming took off 1 base at V and 3 bases at J, with 9 bases between the two ends. The CDR3 length is 14 residues.

The chain has TRBV5-1 and TRBJ1-2, with TRBD1 as a possible D gene (5 bases). The CDR3 extends over 15 amino acids. V lost 5 bases and J lost 3, with 17 bases in between. Germline CDR1 SGHRS, CDR2 YFSETQ. CDR3 in amino acids: CASSPYDSLDYGYTF. DNA for the CDR3: TGCGCCAGCAGTCCCTACGACAGTTTAGACTATGGCTACACCTTC.

The rearrangement links TRBV19 to TRBJ1-5, with unresolved D. The CDR3 is 15 amino acids. The V and J ends lost 6 bases and 0 bases respectively, with 12 bases between them. CDR1 is LNHDA and CDR2 is SQIVND in the germline V gene (reference sequence). CDR3 bases: TGTGCCAGTAGCCTCACAGATTATAGCAATCAGCCCCAGCATTTT. Translating it yields CASSLTDYSNQPQHF.

The chain recombines TRBV10-1 with TRBJ2-7; perhaps TRBD1 as D (6 bases). The V end was cut by 0 bases, the J end by 5 bases, with 23 bases between. The CDR3 consists of 18 residues. Germline loops: CDR1 WNHNN, CDR2 SYGVQD (reference sequence). The CDR3 DNA follows: TGCGCCAGCAGTGAGTCCAGGGGCGTGTTCGAGGGGGTCCACGAGCAGTACTTC. This translates into CASSESRGVFEGVHEQYF.

The chain recombines TRBV7-6 with TRBJ2-7, with a weak D call TRBD2 (6 bases). Trimming removed 1 base at V and 3 bases at J, with 10 bases between. The germline CDR1 and CDR2 sequences are SGHVS and FNYEAQ. The CDR3 totals 14 residues. The DNA of the CDR3 is TGTGCCAGCAGCTTAGATGGGGGGAGCTACGAGCAGTACTTC. Protein: CASSLDGGSYEQYF.

The V and J genes are TRBV5-1 and TRBJ2-7, with 16 bases matching TRBD2. Germline values: CDR1 SGHRS, CDR2 YFSETQ. The junction had 11 bases not matched to a gene; V was cut back by 5 bases and J by 6 bases. This CDR3 has 17 residues. This chain's CDR3 is CASRKGLAGGEHFEQYF. CDR3 sequence (DNA): TGCGCCAGCAGGAAGGGACTAGCGGGGGGGGAACATTTCGAGCAGTACTTC.

A few counts support this clone. The chain couples TRBV19 to TRBJ2-2; the D gene is possibly TRBD1 (6 bases). Germline CDR1 is LNHDA and CDR2 is SQIVND (reference sequence). Trimming removed 8 bases at V and 4 bases at J, with 11 bases between. The CDR3 extends over 13 amino acids. The CDR3 here is CASVRDTTGELFF. DNA of the CDR3: TGTGCCAGTGTCCGGGACACCACCGGGGAGCTGTTTTTT. The variable domain in full, with the rest retrieved from reference TRBV19 and TRBJ2-2, is DGGITQSPKYLFRKEGQNVTLSCEQNLNHDAMYWYRQDPGQGLRLIYYSQIVNDFQKGDIAEGYSVSREKKESFPLTVTSAQKNPTAFYLCASVRDTTGELFFGEGSRLTVL.

The V call is TRBV28, the J call TRBJ2-7; 9 positions match TRBD2. CDR1 and CDR2 from the germline V gene are MDHEN and SYDVKM. CDR3 length: 15 residues. Germline trimming cut 7 bases from V and 0 bases from J; bases unmatched to any gene: 7. For the CDR3, the DNA is TGTGCCAGCACCGTAATAGCGGGAGCCTCCTACGAGCAGTACTTC. Protein sequence: CASTVIAGASYEQYF.

This chain joins TRBV27 and TRBJ2-5; tentative D call: TRBD1 (5 bases). TRBJ2-7 matches the DNA end more closely, so the J call is doubtful. Germline assignment: CDR1 MNHEY and CDR2 SMNVEV (reference sequence). CDR3 length: 16 residues. DNA for the CDR3: TGTGCCAGCAGTCCCCGCCTGCTAGGGGAAGGGTACGAGCAGTACTTC. Its protein is CASSPRLLGEGYEQYF.

This chain connects TRBV11-2 to TRBJ2-7, with D possibly TRBD1 on 7 matching bases. The V end was cut by 3 bases, the J end by 1 base, with 16 bases between. The CDR3 is 16 amino acids. CDR1 SGHAT and CDR2 FQNNGV come from the germline V gene. CDR3 bases: TGTGCCAGCAGCTTCGGGGGACAGAATCCTTCCTACGAGCAGTACTTC. It yields the protein CASSFGGQNPSYEQYF.

This chain's CDR3 is CAISELAGITDTQYF. DNA of the CDR3: TGTGCCATCAGTGAACTAGCGGGGATCACAGATACGCAGTATTTT. This chain uses TRBV10-3 with TRBJ2-3, with TRBD2 matching 10 bases. V trimming: 3 bases; J trimming: 2 bases; junction bases outside the gene matches: 2. Germline V gene lookup returns CDR1 ENHRY and CDR2 SYGVKD. The CDR3 totals 15 residues.

The rearrangement uses TRBV27 and TRBJ1-2; 9 bases fit TRBD1. The CDR3 covers 13 residues. Germline loops: CDR1 MNHEY, CDR2 SMNVEV (reference sequence). Trimming cost V 3 bases and J 7 bases; bases outside gene matches: 3. The CDR3 coding sequence is TGTGCCAGCAGTTTGACAGGGGGTGGTGGCTACACCTTC. Amino acid sequence: CASSLTGGGGYTF.

The V and J genes are TRBV4-2 and TRBJ2-5, with 7 nucleotides matching TRBD2. The CDR3 is 16 residues long. The trim removed 4 bases at V and 4 bases at J, leaving 12 bases unmatched. CDR1 LGHNA and CDR2 YNFKEQ come from the germline V gene. The chain's CDR3 is CASSPRLAQEGETQYF. The CDR3 bases are TGTGCCAGCAGCCCCCGACTAGCCCAGGAGGGAGAGACCCAGTACTTC.

The J gene is TRBJ1-2, the V gene TRBV27; tentative D call: TRBD1 (5 bases). This CDR3 is built from 14 residues. The V gene's germline CDR1 is MNHEY and CDR2 SMNVEV (reference sequence). Between the trimmed V and J ends, which lost 4 bases and 3 bases, there was a span of 12 bases. This CDR3 reads CASSSGGGDYGYTF. The CDR3 bases are TGTGCCAGCAGTTCTGGGGGGGGAGACTATGGCTACACCTTC.

The CDR3 DNA sequence: TGTGCCAGCAGAGCCGGGGGTCGTGGATACGAGCAGTACTTC. Translated: CASRAGGRGYEQYF. The rearrangement joins TRBV28 to TRBJ2-7; TRBD2 might be the D (6 bases). The V and J ends lost 6 bases and 4 bases respectively, with 16 bases between them. Per the germline V gene, CDR1 is MDHEN and CDR2 is SYDVKM. CDR3 length: 14 residues.

The chain uses TRBV30 and TRBJ2-7; the match to TRBD1 covers 7 bases. Germline CDR1 is GTSNPN and CDR2 is SVGIG (reference sequence). The trim removed 0 bases at V and 4 bases at J, leaving 6 bases unmatched. CDR3 length: 14 residues. The CDR3 sequence is CAWSVEDRVYEQYF. The CDR3 DNA is TGTGCCTGGAGTGTAGAAGACAGGGTTTACGAGCAGTACTTC.

This sequence joins TRBV10-1 and TRBJ1-1; no clear D gene. Germline CDR1 WNHNN, CDR2 SYGVQD (reference sequence). The CDR3 spans 14 residues. Trimming cost V 3 bases and J 1 base, with 9 bases left between them. CDR3 protein: CASSDSTRNTEAFF. CDR3 coding DNA: TGCGCCAGCAGTGATAGCACTAGGAACACTGAAGCTTTCTTT.